This entry is about one TCR beta chain. This clonotype was picked up a small number of times. What antigen it recognizes has not been identified. It has no much larger one-base neighbor in the sample; base qualities were not kept. This entry belongs to a study of T-cell memory formation after mild COVID-19 (dated by TCRdb to the early 2020s). General notes on the study: Most TCR sequence clusters were specific to one of the two donors. In a couple of donors, T-cell clones that expanded and contracted after mild COVID-19 were followed by sequencing TCRalpha and TCRbeta repertoires longitudinally. The cohort comprised two young, previously healthy adult volunteers, one female and one male. Study-level results and caveats: Only a couple of mild cases were covered in the study, and larger cohorts including severe cases with pre-infection samples were considered necessary. Some responding clones were detected in pre-infection memory, suggesting pre-existing cross-reactive memory T cells joined the SARS-CoV-2 response. Balanced CD4/CD8 phenotypes were observed for clones contracting from day 15 to 85, whereas a bias towards CD4+ was observed for a second wave of clones expanding from day 15 to 37. Contracting CD4+ clones appeared mostly in the CM and EM memory subsets, whereas CD8+ clones were enriched in EMRA. The second-wave clones that peaked on day 37 were not confirmed to be SARS-CoV-2 specific.

The run used an Illumina NovaSeq 6000. Using 5'RACE with constant-segment primers, TCRalpha and TCRbeta cDNA libraries were constructed, with sample barcodes and unique molecular identifiers added in the process. RNA was extracted from every sample with Trizol reagent. Libraries were amplified in two PCR steps, with a second sample barcode and Illumina TruSeq adapters added in the second step. The libraries were sequenced on an Illumina NovaSeq using 2 x 150 bp paired-end reads. In the original analysis: With migec v1.2.7, reads were demultiplexed and then collapsed into UMI-guided consensus sequences. Using mixcr v2.1.11, UMI consensuses were aligned to TRA and TRB V and J templates and then assembled into clonotypes. A clonotype was counted as expanded or contracted only if both edgeR and NoisET called the change significant, with noise models trained on biological replicates. For edgeR calls, the thresholds were a false discovery rate-adjusted p below 0.01 and a log2 fold-change of 1. PCA with hierarchical clustering of max-normalized trajectories of the 1000 most abundant clonotypes was used as exploratory dynamics analysis. Separately sequenced CD4+ and CD8+ repertoires were used to assign a CD4 or CD8 phenotype to each responding clone. TCRdb applied fastp at Q25 and MiXCR to the public reads, then kept only in-frame beta chains. Each CDR3 protein gets just one entry, which takes the most common genes and DNA from the rows behind it. Clone size and V and J calls follow TCRdb, not the original study. The sample includes 350,000 or so distinct CDR3 sequences, with roughly 21% observed a single time. 9.5% to 15% of the sample goes to the ten largest clones.

Ficoll-Paque density gradient centrifugation was used to isolate PBMCs. There are 15 amino acids in the CDR3, from cysteine to phenylalanine inclusive. Left in the record is the CDR3 DNA by itself, 45 bases read in frame from the first base. V was cut back by 2 bases and J by 2 bases, leaving a gap of 13 bases between them. From the germline V gene, CDR1 is SGHRS and CDR2 is YFSETQ. The sequencing sample was made of PBMCs or a T cell subset sorted from them (not recorded which). This sequence uses TRBV5-1 and TRBJ1-1; the D gene remains uncertain. The source of this sequence is an adult woman who had mild COVID-19 (a few samples of this study predate the infection). The sample titles of this study are shuffled in the database, so cell type and time point are left out; the donor was told from shared clones. The DNA sequence is TGCGCCAGCAGCTTTTCGGACGAGGGAAACACTGAAGCTTTCTTT. Translated, this gives CASSFSDEGNTEAFF.